These 9 T cell receptor beta chains were all obtained from the same sample, sequenced in a study of cytomegalovirus exposure and HLA in healthy donors (dated by TCRdb to 2015 to 2018). Library prep was done by the immunoSEQ multiplex PCR assay. A mixture of 60 forward primers for TCR Vbeta segments and 13 reverse primers for TCR Jbeta segments was used in the multiplex PCR. The table comes from immuneACCESS by way of TCRdb, which keeps in-frame sequences with V and J called. Part of the clones is missing from these tables; in studies checked, under half for an unresolved V gene and the rest for unknown reasons. In this sample the table shows roughly 150,000 clones, around 80% of which occur a single time. The ten largest clones add up to around 1.4% of the sample. The sequenced sample was PBMCs. The origin of the receptors is a man aged 18 to 30 in good health and CMV-seronegative.

The chain employs TRBV5-6 and TRBJ2-7; D is perhaps TRBD2 (7 bases). Germline values: CDR1 SGHDT, CDR2 YYEEEE. Trimming stripped 2 bases from V and 0 bases from J, with 9 bases between. The CDR3 has 14 residues. The CDR3 bases are TGTGCCAGCAGCTTCGGGGGGCCCTCCTACGAGCAGTACTTC. The encoded protein is CASSFGGPSYEQYF.

This clone has only a few counts. The chain carries TRBV7-2 and TRBJ2-7; the match to TRBD2 covers 13 bases. This CDR3 spans 15 amino acids. V dropped 5 bases and J dropped 5; count of bases not matched to a gene: 6. Germline CDR1 is SGHTA and CDR2 is FQGNSA. CDR3 protein: CASSPGLAGIDEQYF. In DNA form, the CDR3 reads TGTGCCAGCAGCCCGGGACTAGCGGGAATAGACGAGCAGTACTTC.

The rearrangement links TRBV2 to TRBJ1-2; 7 nucleotides match TRBD1. V was clipped by 6 bases and J by 0 bases; unmatched bases: 13. The CDR3 runs to 17 residues. Germline CDR1 is SNHLY and CDR2 is FYNNEI. CDR3 bases: TGTGCCAGCAGGCGAGGCAGGGGGGCGGACCCTAACTATGGCTACACCTTC. It translates to CASRRGRGADPNYGYTF.

This chain joins TRBV9 and TRBJ2-1; 13 bases fit TRBD2. Germline lookup yields CDR1 SGDLS and CDR2 YYNGEE. The V and J ends lost 3 bases and 0 bases, in that order; junction bases with no gene match: 6. The CDR3 is 18 amino acids. For the CDR3, the DNA is TGTGCCAGCAGCGACGGACTAGCGGGAGCGGACTCCTACAATGAGCAGTTCTTC. Translating gives CASSDGLAGADSYNEQFF.

The gene calls are TRBV7-8 and TRBJ2-3; 9 bases are shared with TRBD1. CDR3 length: 14 amino acids. V lost 8 bases, J lost 7 bases, and 10 bases stayed unmatched. Germline V gene sequence: CDR1 SGHVS, CDR2 FQNEAQ. As DNA, the CDR3 is TGTGCCAGCGACAGGGGGGAGGGGTCGAATACGCAGTATTTT. It translates to CASDRGEGSNTQYF.

The chain combines TRBV7-9 with TRBJ2-5; no firm D call. The V end was cut by 10 bases, the J end by 5 bases, with 17 bases between. The germline V gene has CDR1 SEHNR and CDR2 FQNEAQ (reference sequence). The CDR3 totals 13 residues. CDR3 DNA sequence: TGTGCCACCAGACCGGGTAGATGGGAGACCCAGTACTTC. This translates into CATRPGRWETQYF.

This rearrangement joins TRBV5-6 to TRBJ1-5, with D unclear. CDR3 length: 13 residues. V lost 0 bases, J lost 6 bases, and 7 bases lay in between. Germline-derived CDR1 and CDR2 are SGHDT and YYEEEE. In nucleotides, the CDR3 is TGTGCCAGCAGCTTGGGAGGATTTCAGCCCCAGCATTTT. It translates to CASSLGGFQPQHF.

The V gene is TRBV30, the J gene TRBJ2-7, with D possibly TRBD1 on 5 matching bases. Looked up from germline, CDR1 is GTSNPN and CDR2 is SVGIG (reference sequence). The CDR3 runs to 15 residues. V was trimmed by 0 bases and J by 4 bases, leaving 16 bases between them. The DNA of the CDR3 is TGTGCCTGGAGTGTATCCCGGCAGGGTCGGTACGAGCAGTACTTC. This sequence encodes CAWSVSRQGRYEQYF.

The J gene is TRBJ2-3, the V gene TRBV4-1; 10 nucleotides match TRBD2. CDR1 MGHRA and CDR2 YSYEKL come from the germline V gene. The V and J ends lost 6 bases and 4 bases, in that order; junction bases with no gene match: 13. This CDR3 is 17 amino acids long. CDR3 in amino acids: CASRRLAGDAFSDTQYF. CDR3 coding DNA: TGCGCCAGCAGAAGGCTAGCGGGAGATGCCTTCTCAGATACGCAGTATTTT.